The present entry profiles one T cell receptor (beta chain) with its context. Losses at the gene ends were 4 bases for V and 7 bases for J; bases not matched to a gene: 5. CDR3 size: 14 residues. Germline V gene data show CDR1 as SGDLS and CDR2 as YYNGEE. The source of the sample is a study of blood T cell repertoires in COVID-19. Turning to the study itself: Donors in the United States, Italy and Spain gave samples during acute or convalescent COVID-19. Nucleic acid was either cDNA or gDNA, and it came from T cells, B-cell-depleted T cells, or PBMCs.

In the source study's methods: Amplification of reference gene primers was used by the study to estimate nucleated cell counts. TCRdb's copy holds only in-frame clones and misses some; the assay was immunoSEQ multiplex PCR. The V and J calls and clone size were taken over from that table, and D and trimming were inferred from the DNA. The sample shows 40,000 to 50,000 clones, around 73% of them seen only once. Sequenced sample: peripheral blood. This chain links TRBV9 with TRBJ1-6; 7 nucleotides agree with TRBD1. The TCR comes from a woman aged 70 to 79 with acute or convalescent COVID-19. CDR3 region: CASSIGTENSPLHF. The CDR3 coding sequence is TGTGCCAGCAGCATCGGGACAGAAAATTCACCCCTCCACTTT.